This T cell receptor (beta chain) was recorded in a study of shared clonotypes between healthy human individuals. On this clone itself: Its antigen is as yet unknown.

The V and J ends lost 6 bases and 2 bases, in that order; junction bases with no gene match: 15. There are 18 residues in the CDR3. Germline V gives CDR1 MDHEN, CDR2 SYDVKM. Using ten immunoSEQ deep assay plates, investigators sequenced unsorted PBMC DNA. Clones were read by immunoSEQ multiplex PCR, and TCRdb kept only the in-frame ones, dropping some. The sample has about half a million clones, roughly 80% seen once. Study-wide findings and caveats: Sequencing depth was a factor that was expected to affect clonotype sharing among donors.

The receptor was isolated from a woman between 40 and 55 years old in good health. Some clones in this sample may be carry-over from other donors' samples. The sequencing sample was made of PBMCs. The chain combines TRBV28 with TRBJ2-7, with 11 bases identical to TRBD1. The CDR3 coding sequence is TGTGCCAGCAGACCCGGGACAGGGGGGCCTAGCGGAGCCTACGAGCAGTACTTC. Residues: CASRPGTGGPSGAYEQYF.